This TCR beta chain stems from a study of metastatic and nonmetastatic thyroid tumors. Overall study: Across peripheral blood and tumor or nodule tissue samples taken from malignant and benign thyroid patients, the repertoires were compared with one another. General study findings and limits: Within blood and tumor, benign nodules reportedly had significantly lower TCR beta diversity than malignant thyroid tumors did.

Many counts were recorded for this clone. The antigen remains undetermined. Germline V gene lookup returns CDR1 SGHAT and CDR2 FQNNGV. Trimming took 6 bases from V and 8 from J, leaving 25 bases between them. There are 16 residues in the CDR3. Per the original methods: A papillary thyroid cancer distant-metastasis classifier was built from CDR3 differences across clinicopathological groups. TCRdb used MiXCR to call clones anew from the PCR reads. None of the V and J calls come from the authors' own analysis; TCRdb made them. The table shows over 20,000 clones, with around 15% occurring only once. Patients underwent thyroid surgery, and none had received any treatment before it.

This receptor was taken from a female donor with papillary thyroid cancer or a benign thyroid nodule (not recorded which). Some clones in this sample may be carry-over from other donors' samples. The chain recombines TRBV11-2 with TRBJ1-2, with D perhaps TRBD1 (6 bases). Specimen: tumor tissue. CDR3: CASSYSGLVQGSGYTF. CDR3 bases: TGTGCCAGCAGTTACTCTGGCTTGGTTCAGGGGTCCGGCTACACCTTC.